This T cell receptor (beta chain) appears in the sequencing data of a study of Graves' ophthalmopathy and Graves' hyperthyroidism. Study conclusions and caveats: Detection in blood was also observed for most expanded thyroid clonotypes above 0.001 frequency.

This clonotype was recorded at least ten times. Its antigen is not known. Eligible hyperthyroidism cases comprised new diagnoses of under 2 months' duration in individuals aged 18 to 65. Pregnancy or lactation, uncontrolled infections and other autoimmune diseases were grounds for excluding patients. Amplification of TCR beta CDR3 regions used RNA transcripts. The authors performed first-round RT-PCR with HTBI primers and then a second-round multiplex PCR. MiXCR was run by TCRdb on the multiplex PCR reads, yielding one entry per CDR3 protein. Among 450,000 to 600,000 distinct CDR3 sequences listed, 39% were seen once. The CDR3 spans 14 residues. The V end was cut by 0 bases, the J end by 4 bases, with 10 bases between. Germline V gives CDR1 SGDLS, CDR2 YYNGEE.

This chain joins TRBV9 and TRBJ2-5, with a weak D call TRBD2 (5 bases). The sample was peripheral blood or thyroid tissue (not recorded which). The clonotype comes from an adult man with Graves' hyperthyroidism. Here the CDR3 reads CASSVGTPRETQYF. As DNA, the CDR3 is TGTGCCAGCAGCGTAGGGACTCCCCGAGAGACCCAGTACTTC.